This T cell receptor beta chain came from a study of graft-versus-host responses after intestinal transplantation. Across the whole study: Each recipient received a multivisceral, liver-intestinal, or isolated intestinal graft. Study-wide points: The study associated peak circulating GvH clone levels with early post-transplant HvG declines. GvH clones occurred in recipient marrow; some first appeared in ileum or blood.

Sequencing was performed with immunoSEQ multiplex PCR; in TCRdb, only in-frame clones are kept and a portion is missing. The data show some 130,000 clones, approximately 92% seen once. CDR1 is SGHKS, CDR2 YYEKEE, per germline (reference sequence). Trimming left V 0 bases short and J 8 bases short, with 23 bases between. This CDR3 has 17 residues. In its sample, this clone was seen once. Its specificity is not known. The chain uses TRBV5-5 and TRBJ1-2, with D perhaps matching TRBD1 (5 bases). Material: unstimulated CD4+ T cells sorted from spleen or lymph node cells, obtained before intestinal transplant. The clonotype was recovered from a human donor who received an intestinal transplant. CDR3 region: CASSLVTVRGPREGYTF. In nucleotides, the CDR3 is TGTGCCAGCAGCTTGGTAACGGTCCGGGGACCAAGGGAGGGCTACACCTTC.